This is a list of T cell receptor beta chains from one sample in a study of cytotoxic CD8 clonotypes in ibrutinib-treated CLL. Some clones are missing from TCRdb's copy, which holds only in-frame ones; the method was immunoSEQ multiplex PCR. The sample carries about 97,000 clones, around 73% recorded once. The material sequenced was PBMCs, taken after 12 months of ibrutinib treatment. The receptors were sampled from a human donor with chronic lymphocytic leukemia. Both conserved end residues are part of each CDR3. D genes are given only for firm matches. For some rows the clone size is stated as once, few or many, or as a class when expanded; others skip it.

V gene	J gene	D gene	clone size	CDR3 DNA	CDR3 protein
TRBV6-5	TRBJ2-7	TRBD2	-	TGTGCCAGCACGACTAGCGGGGTCGGTGAGCAGTACTTC	CASTTSGVGEQYF
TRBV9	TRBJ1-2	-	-	TGTGCCAGCAGCGCCGCTGGGGCGGTCTATGGCTACACCTTC	CASSAAGAVYGYTF
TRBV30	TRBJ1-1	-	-	TGTGCCTGGAAACTCGAGGACAGACAGAACACTGAAGCTTTCTTT	CAWKLEDRQNTEAFF
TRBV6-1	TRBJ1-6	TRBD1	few	TGTGCCAGCAGTGAAGGACAGGGGGCCTATAATTCACCCCTCCACTTT	CASSEGQGAYNSPLHF
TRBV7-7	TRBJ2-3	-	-	TGTGCCAGCAGCTTAGGTTTAGGAGAGAGTACGCAGTATTTT	CASSLGLGESTQYF
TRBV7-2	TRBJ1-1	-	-	TGTGCCAGCAGCTTAGACACAGGGTCTGAAGCTTTCTTT	CASSLDTGSEAFF
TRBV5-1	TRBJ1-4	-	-	TGCGCCAGCAGCTTGGCAGGGACCGGTAATGAAAAACTGTTTTTT	CASSLAGTGNEKLFF
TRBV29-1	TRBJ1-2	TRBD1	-	TGCAGCGTAGGAATGACAGGGTATGGCTACACCTTC	CSVGMTGYGYTF
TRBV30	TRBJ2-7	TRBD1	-	TGTGCCTGGAGTGTCGTGGGACAGGGCACATACGAGCAGTACTTC	CAWSVVGQGTYEQYF
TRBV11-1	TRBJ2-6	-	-	TGTGCCAGCAGCTTGTCCGTGGGGGCCAACGTCCTGACTTTC	CASSLSVGANVLTF
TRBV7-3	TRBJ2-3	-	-	TGTGCCAGCAGCGATGGGGGGCCGAGCACAGATACGCAGTATTTT	CASSDGGPSTDTQYF
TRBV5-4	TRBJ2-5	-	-	TGTGCCAGCAGCGGGGGGCAAGAGACCCAGTACTTC	CASSGGQETQYF
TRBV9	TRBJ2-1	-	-	TGTGCCAGCAGCGTCCGGGACATTCCTTGGAATGAGCAGTTCTTC	CASSVRDIPWNEQFF
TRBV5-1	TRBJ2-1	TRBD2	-	TGCGCCAGCAGCGGCGGGACTAGCGGGGGGCGGGTCTACAATGAGCAGTTCTTC	CASSGGTSGGRVYNEQFF
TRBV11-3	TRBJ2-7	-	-	TGTGCCAGCAGCTTAGCAATCAGCTCCTACGAGCAGTACTTC	CASSLAISSYEQYF
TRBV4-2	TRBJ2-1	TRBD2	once	TGTGCCAGCAGCCAAGAGGCCGGGGGGGGCGACAATGAGCAGTTCTTC	CASSQEAGGGDNEQFF
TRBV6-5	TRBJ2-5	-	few	TGTGCCAGCAGTTACGGGTACACTGAGACCCAGTACTTC	CASSYGYTETQYF
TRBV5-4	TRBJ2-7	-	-	TGTGCCAGCAGCTTGGGGAATGGGCGGTACGAGCAGTACTTC	CASSLGNGRYEQYF
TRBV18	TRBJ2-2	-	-	TGTGCCAGCTCACCCCAATCAGGACTCGGAGGGGAGCTGTTTTTT	CASSPQSGLGGELFF
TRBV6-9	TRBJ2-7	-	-	TGTGCCAGCAGCGGGGGCAGGGCAGGGTCCTACGAGCAGTACTTC	CASSGGRAGSYEQYF
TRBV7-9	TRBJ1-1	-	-	TGTGCCAGCAGCTTAACGGGGCAGGGAGGCACTGAAGCTTTCTTT	CASSLTGQGGTEAFF
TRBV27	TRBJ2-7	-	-	TGTGCCAGCAGTCCTGACAGAGCCTACGAGCAGTACTTC	CASSPDRAYEQYF
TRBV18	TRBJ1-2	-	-	TGTGCCAGCTCACCGCCCGGGGGCGGTGGCTACACCTTC	CASSPPGGGGYTF
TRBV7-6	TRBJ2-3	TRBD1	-	TGTGCCAGCAGTTCGACAGGGGGGGGAATAGATACGCAGTATTTT	CASSSTGGGIDTQYF
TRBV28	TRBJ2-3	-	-	TGTGCCAGCAGTGCAATGGGCCCTCTATCTTCGCGTCGGAGCACAGATACGCAGTATTTT	CASSAMGPLSSRRSTDTQYF
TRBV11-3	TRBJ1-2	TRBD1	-	TGTGCCAGCAGCAACAGGGGGGACTATGGCTACACCTTC	CASSNRGDYGYTF